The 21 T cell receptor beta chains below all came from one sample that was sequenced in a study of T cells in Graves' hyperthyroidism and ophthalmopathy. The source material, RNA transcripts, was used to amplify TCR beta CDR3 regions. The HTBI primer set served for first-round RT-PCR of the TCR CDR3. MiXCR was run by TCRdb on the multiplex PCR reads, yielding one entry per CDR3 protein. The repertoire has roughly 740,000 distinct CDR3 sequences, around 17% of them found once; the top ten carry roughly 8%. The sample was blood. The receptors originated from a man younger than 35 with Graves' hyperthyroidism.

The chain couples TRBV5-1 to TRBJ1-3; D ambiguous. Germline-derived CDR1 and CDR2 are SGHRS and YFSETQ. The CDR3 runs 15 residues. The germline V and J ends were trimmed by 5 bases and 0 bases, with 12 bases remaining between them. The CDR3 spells CASRVRADSGNTIYF. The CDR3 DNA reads TGCGCCAGCAGGGTGAGGGCCGACTCTGGAAACACCATATATTTT. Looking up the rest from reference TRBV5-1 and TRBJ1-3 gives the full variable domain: KAGVTQTPRYLIKTRGQQVTLSCSPISGHRSVSWYQQTPGQGLQFLFEYFSETQRNKGNFPGRFSGRQFSNSRSEMNVSTLELGDSALYLCASRVRADSGNTIYFGEGSWLTVV.

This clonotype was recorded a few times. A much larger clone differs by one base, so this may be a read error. Here the CDR3 DNA reads TGTGCCAGCAGGACTAGCGCCTACAATGAGCAGTTCTTC. It specifies CASRTSAYNEQFF. The chain carries TRBV6-1 and TRBJ2-1; 8 bases fit TRBD2. Germline CDR1 MNHNS, CDR2 SASEGT. After removal of 6 bases from V and 2 bases from J, the junction contained 0 bases not matched to a gene. The CDR3 is 13 residues long.

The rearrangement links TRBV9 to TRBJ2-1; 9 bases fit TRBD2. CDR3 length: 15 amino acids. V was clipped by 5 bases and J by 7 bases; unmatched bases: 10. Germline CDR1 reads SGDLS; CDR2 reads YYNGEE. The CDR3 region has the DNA TGTGCCAGCAGTCATCTAGCGGGAAGTAATAATGAGCAGTTCTTC. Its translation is CASSHLAGSNNEQFF. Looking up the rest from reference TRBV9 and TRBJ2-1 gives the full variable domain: DSGVTQTPKHLITATGQRVTLRCSPRSGDLSVYWYQQSLDQGLQFLIQYYNGEERAKGNILERFSAQQFPDLHSELNLSSLELGDSALYFCASSHLAGSNNEQFFGPGTRLTVL.

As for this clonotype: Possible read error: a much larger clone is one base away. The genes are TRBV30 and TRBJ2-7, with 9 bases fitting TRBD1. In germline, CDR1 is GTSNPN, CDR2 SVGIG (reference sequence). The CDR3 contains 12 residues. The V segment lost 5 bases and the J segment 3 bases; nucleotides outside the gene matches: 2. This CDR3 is CAWGGQGYEQYF. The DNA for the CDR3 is TGTGCCTGGGGGGGACAGGGCTACGAGCAGTACTTC.

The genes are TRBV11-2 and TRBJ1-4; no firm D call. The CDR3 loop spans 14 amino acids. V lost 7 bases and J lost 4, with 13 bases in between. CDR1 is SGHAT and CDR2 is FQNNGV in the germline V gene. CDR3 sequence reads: CASTNLPDNEKLFF. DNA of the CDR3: TGTGCCAGCACCAACCTGCCGGATAATGAAAAACTGTTTTTT.

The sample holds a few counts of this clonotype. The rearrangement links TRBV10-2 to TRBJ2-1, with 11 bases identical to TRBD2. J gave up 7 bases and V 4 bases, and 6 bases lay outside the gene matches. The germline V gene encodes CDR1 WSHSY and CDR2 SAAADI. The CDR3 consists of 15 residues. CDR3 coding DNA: TGCGCCAGCAGTGTTAGCGGGAGGGCGGGGAATGAGCAGTTCTTC. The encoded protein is CASSVSGRAGNEQFF.

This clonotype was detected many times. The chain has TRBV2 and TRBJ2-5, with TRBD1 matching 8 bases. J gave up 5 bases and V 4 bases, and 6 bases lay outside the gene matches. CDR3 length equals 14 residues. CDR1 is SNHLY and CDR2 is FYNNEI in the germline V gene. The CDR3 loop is CASSGTGSGETQYF. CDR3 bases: TGTGCCAGCAGTGGGACAGGGTCAGGGGAGACCCAGTACTTC.

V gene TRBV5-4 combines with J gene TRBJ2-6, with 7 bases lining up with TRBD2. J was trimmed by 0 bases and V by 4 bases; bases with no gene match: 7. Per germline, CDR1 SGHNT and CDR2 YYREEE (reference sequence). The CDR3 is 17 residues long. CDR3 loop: CASSRAGGYSGANVLTF. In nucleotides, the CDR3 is TGTGCCAGCAGCCGAGCCGGGGGGTACTCTGGGGCCAACGTCCTGACTTTC.

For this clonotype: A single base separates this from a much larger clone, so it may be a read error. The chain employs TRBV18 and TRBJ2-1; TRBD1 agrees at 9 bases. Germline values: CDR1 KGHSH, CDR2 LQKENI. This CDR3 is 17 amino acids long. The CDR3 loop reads CAGSPRTGGFSYNEQFF. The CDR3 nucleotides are TGTGCCGGCTCACCTCGAACAGGGGGCTTTTCCTACAATGAGCAGTTCTTC.

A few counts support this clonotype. CDR3 in DNA: TGCGCCAGCAGCCCGGGATCATCCACCGGGGAGCTGTTTTTT. Translating it yields CASSPGSSTGELFF. The chain combines TRBV5-1 with TRBJ2-2; TRBD2 is a possible D gene (5 bases). With 4 bases removed from V and 4 bases from J, the gap between germline ends came to 11 bases. The CDR3 has 14 amino acids. Germline CDR1 SGHRS, CDR2 YFSETQ.

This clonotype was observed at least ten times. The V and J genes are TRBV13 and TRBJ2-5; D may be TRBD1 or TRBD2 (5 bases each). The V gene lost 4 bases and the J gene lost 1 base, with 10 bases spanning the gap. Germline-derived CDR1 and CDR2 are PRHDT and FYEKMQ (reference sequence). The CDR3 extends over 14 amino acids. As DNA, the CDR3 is TGTGCCAGCAGCTCCCCGGGACCCCAAGAGACCCAGTACTTC. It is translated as CASSSPGPQETQYF. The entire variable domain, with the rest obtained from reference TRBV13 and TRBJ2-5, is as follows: AAGVIQSPRHLIKEKRETATLKCYPIPRHDTVYWYQQGPGQDPQFLISFYEKMQSDKGSIPDRFSAQQFSDYHSELNMSSLELGDSALYFCASSSPGPQETQYFGPGTRLLVL.

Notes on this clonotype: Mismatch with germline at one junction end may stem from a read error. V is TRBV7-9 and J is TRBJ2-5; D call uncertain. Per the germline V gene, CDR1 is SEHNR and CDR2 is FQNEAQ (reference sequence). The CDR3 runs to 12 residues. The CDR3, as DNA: TGTGCCAGCAGCGGGTACCAGGAGACCCAGTACTTC. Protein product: CASSGYQETQYF.

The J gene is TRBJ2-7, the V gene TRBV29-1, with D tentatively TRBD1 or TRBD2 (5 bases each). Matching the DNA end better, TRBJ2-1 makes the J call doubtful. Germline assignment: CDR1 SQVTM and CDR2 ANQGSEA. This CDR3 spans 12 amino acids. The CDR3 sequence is CSGGTAPYEQFF. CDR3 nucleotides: TGCAGCGGGGGGACGGCTCCCTACGAGCAGTTCTTC.

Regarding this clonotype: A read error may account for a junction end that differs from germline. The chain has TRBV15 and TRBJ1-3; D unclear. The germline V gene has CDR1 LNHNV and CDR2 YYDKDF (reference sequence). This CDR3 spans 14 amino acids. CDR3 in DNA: TGTGCCACCAGCACAGGCGACTCTGGAAACACTATATATTTT. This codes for CATSTGDSGNTIYF.

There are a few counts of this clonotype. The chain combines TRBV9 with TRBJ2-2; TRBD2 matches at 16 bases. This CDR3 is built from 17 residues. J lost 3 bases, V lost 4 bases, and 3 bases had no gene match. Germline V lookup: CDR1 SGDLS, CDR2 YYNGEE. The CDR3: CASSTGTSGRDTGELFF. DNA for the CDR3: TGTGCCAGCAGCACAGGGACTAGCGGGAGGGACACCGGGGAGCTGTTTTTT.

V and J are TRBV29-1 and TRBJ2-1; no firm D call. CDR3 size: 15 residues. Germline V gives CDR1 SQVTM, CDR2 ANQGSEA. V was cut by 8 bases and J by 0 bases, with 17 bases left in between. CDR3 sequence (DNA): TGCAGCTTCAGGCCAGGATCGAGCTCCTACAATGAGCAGTTCTTC. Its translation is CSFRPGSSSYNEQFF.

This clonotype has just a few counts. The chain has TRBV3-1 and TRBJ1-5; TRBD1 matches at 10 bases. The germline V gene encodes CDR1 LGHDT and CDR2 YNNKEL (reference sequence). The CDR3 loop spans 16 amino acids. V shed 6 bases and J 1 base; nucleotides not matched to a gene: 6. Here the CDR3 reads CASRQTGGGSNQPQHF. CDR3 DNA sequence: TGTGCCAGCAGACAGACAGGGGGCGGAAGCAATCAGCCCCAGCATTTT. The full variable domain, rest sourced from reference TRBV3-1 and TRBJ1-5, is DTAVSQTPKYLVTQMGNDKSIKCEQNLGHDTMYWYKQDSKKFLKIMFSYNNKELIINETVPNRFSPKSPDKAHLNLHINSLELGDSAVYFCASRQTGGGSNQPQHFGDGTRLSIL.

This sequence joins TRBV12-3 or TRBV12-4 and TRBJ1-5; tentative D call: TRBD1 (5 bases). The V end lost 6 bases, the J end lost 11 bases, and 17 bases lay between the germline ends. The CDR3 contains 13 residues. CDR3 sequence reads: CASRTPGPGAQHF. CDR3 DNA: TGTGCCAGCAGGACGCCGGGCCCGGGGGCCCAGCATTTT.

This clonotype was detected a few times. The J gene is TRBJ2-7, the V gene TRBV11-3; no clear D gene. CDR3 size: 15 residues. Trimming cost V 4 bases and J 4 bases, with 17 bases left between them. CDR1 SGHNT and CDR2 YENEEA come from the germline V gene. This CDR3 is CASSSRADESYEQYF. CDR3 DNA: TGTGCCAGCAGCTCCCGGGCCGACGAATCTTACGAGCAGTACTTC.

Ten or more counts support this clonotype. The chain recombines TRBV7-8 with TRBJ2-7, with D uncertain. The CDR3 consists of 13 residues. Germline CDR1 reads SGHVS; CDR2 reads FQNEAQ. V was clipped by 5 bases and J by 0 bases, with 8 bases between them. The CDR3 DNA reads TGTGCCAGCAGCCCCGGCCACTCCTACGAGCAGTACTTC. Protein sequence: CASSPGHSYEQYF.

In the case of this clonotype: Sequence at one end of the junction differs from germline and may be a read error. CDR3 bases: TGTGCCAGCAGCGTAGGGGACCTCTACAATGAGCAGTTCTTC. Translating it yields CASSVGDLYNEQFF. The rearrangement joins TRBV13 to TRBJ2-1; D may match TRBD1 or TRBD2 (5 bases each). Looked up from germline, CDR1 is PRHDT and CDR2 is FYEKMQ (reference sequence). The CDR3 length is 14 residues.